The rows below give T cell receptor beta chains drawn from one sample of a study of T cells after yellow fever vaccination. TCRdb recomputed calls from the 5' RACE reads with MiXCR, one row per CDR3 protein. Among 50,000 to 75,000 distinct CDR3 sequences listed, about 5% were seen once. Material: PBMCs, either bulk or a sorted T-cell subset (CD4+, CD8+, memory, or dextramer-sorted; not recorded which), obtained on the day of the yellow fever booster vaccination. Every receptor here comes from a man between 18 and 35 years old who received the YFV17D yellow fever vaccine. Both conserved end residues are part of each CDR3. The D gene is left open where the match is weak. Size values are once, few and many counts, or a class for expanded clones, and some rows have none.

>TRBJ1-5|TRBV4-3|.|.
TGCGCCAGCAGCCAAGATCTCGGAGACAGGAGCAATCAGCCCCAGCATTTT
CASSQDLGDRSNQPQHF
>TRBJ1-5|TRBV29-1|many|TRBD1
TGCAGCGTTGAGGGGACAGGGGTGGGTCAGCCCCAGCATTTT
CSVEGTGVGQPQHF
>TRBJ2-7|TRBV5-1|many|TRBD1
TGCGCCAGCAATCCCGGGACAGGGACCTACGAGCAGTACTTC
CASNPGTGTYEQYF
>TRBJ1-1|TRBV7-9|few|.
TGTGCCAGCAGACGGGGGGACCGCCGACGGAACACTGAAGCTTTCTTT
CASRRGDRRRNTEAFF
>TRBJ1-2|TRBV4-1|many|.
TGCGCCAGCAGCGAGAGGGGAAGGTTTGGCTACACCTTC
CASSERGRFGYTF
>TRBJ2-5|TRBV2|few|TRBD1
TGTGCCAGCAGTGTAGGGGACAGGCAAGAGACCCAGTACTTC
CASSVGDRQETQYF
>TRBJ2-2|TRBV25-1|.|.
TGTGCCAGCGGGCTCAACGGAAAGACAGATACTGCGAACACCGGGGAGCTGTTTTTT
CASGLNGKTDTANTGELFF
>TRBJ1-1|TRBV28|few|.
TGTGCCAGCACGTCAGCTTTCATGAACACTGAAGCTTTCTTT
CASTSAFMNTEAFF
>TRBJ1-1|TRBV4-3|few|.
TGCGCCAGCAGCCAAGAGGTACAGGGATTCACTGAAGCTTTCTTT
CASSQEVQGFTEAFF
>TRBJ2-7|TRBV4-1|many|TRBD2
TGCGCCAGCAGCCAAGTAGGGAGGGACGAGCAGTACTTC
CASSQVGRDEQYF
>TRBJ1-6|TRBV7-2|.|.
TGTGCCAGCAGCTTACGAGGTCCGTGGGATTCACCCCTCCACTTT
CASSLRGPWDSPLHF
>TRBJ2-2|TRBV14|few|.
TGTGCCAGCAGCTACCGGACAGTGAACACCGGGGAGCTGTTTTTT
CASSYRTVNTGELFF
>TRBJ2-1|TRBV12-3/TRBV12-4|many|TRBD2
TGTGCCAGCAGCCCCCTTGGGAGCGGGGGGGGCAATGAGCAGTTCTTC
CASSPLGSGGGNEQFF
>TRBJ2-3|TRBV18|few|TRBD1
TGTGCCAGCTCCCTTACGACAGGGTTGATTGCTGATACGCAGTATTTT
CASSLTTGLIADTQYF
>TRBJ2-1|TRBV12-5|.|TRBD1
TGTGCTAGTGGCCCAGGGGGCAATGAGCAGTTCTTC
CASGPGGNEQFF
>TRBJ2-2|TRBV5-1|.|.
TGCGCCAGCAGCTTGATTTCCTCGGGGGGCTACTCCGGGGAGCTGTTTTTT
CASSLISSGGYSGELFF
>TRBJ2-7|TRBV6-1|few|.
TGTGCCAGCAGTGCCCTGGCCGGGACAACAACCTACGAGCAGTACTTC
CASSALAGTTTYEQYF
>TRBJ2-5|TRBV6-5|.|.
TGTGCCAGTATGACTCGCCGGGACTCTGAGCAAGAGACCCAGTACTTC
CASMTRRDSEQETQYF
>TRBJ1-2|TRBV18|many|.
TGTGCCAGCTCCAATGACCGATATGGCTACACCTTC
CASSNDRYGYTF
>TRBJ2-1|TRBV29-1|many|TRBD2
TGCAGCGTCCTTGGGACTAGCGGGGGGAGCTACAATGAGCAGTTCTTC
CSVLGTSGGSYNEQFF
>TRBJ1-5|TRBV18|few|.
TGTGCCAGCTCACCAATGGGGGTTCGGGGAGGCAATCAGCCCCAGCATTTT
CASSPMGVRGGNQPQHF
>TRBJ1-2|TRBV6-1|few|TRBD1
TGTGCCAGCAGTGACAGGGGGGCGCACTATGGCTACACCTTC
CASSDRGAHYGYTF
>TRBJ1-2|TRBV7-3|few|.
TGTGCCAGCAGTTCGGATCTCAACTATGGCTACACCTTC
CASSSDLNYGYTF
>TRBJ2-5|TRBV7-9|few|TRBD2
TGTGCCAGCAGCCCATTAGGAGGACGGGGACTAGCGGACCAAGAGACCCAGTACTTC
CASSPLGGRGLADQETQYF
>TRBJ2-3|TRBV9|.|.
TGTGCCAGCAGCGTAGATCCAGCTAGCACAGATACGCAGTATTTT
CASSVDPASTDTQYF
>TRBJ2-7|TRBV6-2/TRBV6-3|many|.
TGTGCCAGCTTCCGGGGATACCTAATCGAGCAGTACTTC
CASFRGYLIEQYF
>TRBJ2-2|TRBV6-2/TRBV6-3|many|TRBD2
TGTGCCAGCAGTTCGCGGGGACTAGCGGGCGCCACCGGGGAGCTGTTTTTT
CASSSRGLAGATGELFF
>TRBJ2-5|TRBV4-1|many|TRBD2
TGCGCCAGCAGCCAAGAGATAGCGGGGGGGCGGGAGACCCAGTACTTC
CASSQEIAGGRETQYF
>TRBJ1-5|TRBV20-1|many|.
TGCAGTGCTAGAGTAGGGCGGTCCCTGCAGCCCCAGCATTTT
CSARVGRSLQPQHF
>TRBJ2-1|TRBV6-6|many|.
TGTGCCAGCAGCAGGGGCTGGGTCTCCTACAATGAGCAGTTCTTC
CASSRGWVSYNEQFF
>TRBJ2-7|TRBV12-3/TRBV12-4|many|TRBD2
TGTGCCAGCTCCTGGGGGGGAGCCTCCTACGAGCAGTACTTC
CASSWGGASYEQYF
>TRBJ2-3|TRBV24-1|few|TRBD2
TGTGCCACCAGTGACCCTGGACTAGCGGGGGGCACAGATACGCAGTATTTT
CATSDPGLAGGTDTQYF
>TRBJ1-4|TRBV7-2|.|.
TGTGCCAGCAGCCGCGTGGGGGGCGGGTATGAAAAACTGTTTTTT
CASSRVGGGYEKLFF
>TRBJ2-7|TRBV3-1|many|.
TGTGCCAGCAGCCAAGAAGATGGGGCCGCCGAGCAGTACTTC
CASSQEDGAAEQYF
>TRBJ2-3|TRBV9|few|.
TGTGCCAGCAGCCGAGGGACGGGCCCAGATACGCAGTATTTT
CASSRGTGPDTQYF
>TRBJ2-7|TRBV27|many|TRBD2
TGTGCCAGCAGTCCGGGGACTAGCGGGGCGACGCAGTACTTC
CASSPGTSGATQYF
>TRBJ1-1|TRBV5-5|many|.
TGTGCCAGCAGCCTTGGCGTGTTGCTGGAAGCTTTCTTT
CASSLGVLLEAFF
>TRBJ2-2|TRBV20-1|many|.
TGCAGTGCTAGACCCTACTGGGGTACCGGGGAGCTGTTTTTT
CSARPYWGTGELFF
>TRBJ2-3|TRBV15|.|TRBD2
TGTGCCACCAGCAGCGGGGGGAGTACAGATACGCAGTATTTT
CATSSGGSTDTQYF
>TRBJ2-2|TRBV4-3|many|.
TGCGCCAGCAGCCAAGAATTTACCAGAAGGGGTACCGGGGAGCTGTTTTTT
CASSQEFTRRGTGELFF
>TRBJ2-7|TRBV6-5|.|TRBD1
TGTGCCAGCAGTTACTCCGGGACAGGGAAATACGAGCAGTACTTC
CASSYSGTGKYEQYF
>TRBJ1-5|TRBV6-1|many|.
TGTGCCAGCAGTGCCAGGGGAGGCAATCAGCCCCAGCATTTT
CASSARGGNQPQHF
>TRBJ1-1|TRBV7-9|few|.
TGTGCCAGCAGCCCCCGGGCAGGGGACGACACTGAAGCTTTCTTT
CASSPRAGDDTEAFF
>TRBJ2-3|TRBV12-3/TRBV12-4|few|.
TGTGCCAGCAGATACCGGGGCACAGATACGCAGTATTTT
CASRYRGTDTQYF
>TRBJ2-7|TRBV2|few|.
TGTGCCAGCAGACTCTCTGACGGGAGCTCCTACGAGCAGTACTTC
CASRLSDGSSYEQYF
>TRBJ2-5|TRBV5-1|.|TRBD1
TGCGCCAGCAGCTCTGGGACAGGAGAGACCCAGTACTTC
CASSSGTGETQYF